This entry describes one T cell receptor beta chain. These data come from a study of cytomegalovirus exposure and HLA in healthy donors. In germline, CDR1 is SGHNT, CDR2 YYREEE (reference sequence). This CDR3 has 14 amino acids. V lost 2 bases, J lost 2 bases, and 10 bases lay in between. Amplification used 60 Vbeta primers and 13 Jbeta primers. Repertoires were generated with immunoSEQ multiplex PCR, while TCRdb's copy carries only in-frame clones and drops some. The table records 100,000 to 150,000 clones, roughly 79% of them present only once. The sequence was collected from a boy aged 2 to 9 in good health and CMV-seronegative. The source material was PBMCs. V is TRBV5-4 and J is TRBJ2-5; maybe TRBD1 (5 bases). The CDR3 DNA is TGTGCCAGCAGCTTACAGGTACTTCAAGAGACCCAGTACTTC. Amino acid sequence: CASSLQVLQETQYF. Looking up the rest from reference TRBV5-4 and TRBJ2-5 gives the full variable domain: ETGVTQSPTHLIKTRGQQVTLRCSSQSGHNTVSWYQQALGQGPQFIFQYYREEENGRGNFPPRFSGLQFPNYSSELNVNALELDDSALYLCASSLQVLQETQYFGPGTRLLVL.